Below, 32 T cell receptor beta chains from the same sample are listed, as sequenced in a study of T cell repertoires in cytomegalovirus infection. These TCRs are of unknown antigen specificity. TCRdb redid the calling of the reads with MiXCR, one entry per CDR3 protein. Of a few hundred thousand distinct CDR3 sequences listed, roughly 43% are singletons. This sample comprised cultured PBMCs, obtained from culture after CMV antigen stimulation. The receptor source for this set is a human donor in good health (CMV status not recorded). Some clones in this sample may be carry-over from other donors' samples.

This chain links TRBV7-2 with TRBJ1-2; 7 bases fit TRBD1. V lost 5 bases to trimming and J lost 4 bases; unmatched junction nucleotides: 16. Per germline, CDR1 SGHTA and CDR2 FQGNSA. The CDR3 has 17 residues. The CDR3 reads CASSPRAGTRGSYGYTF. The CDR3 DNA reads TGTGCCAGCAGCCCACGAGCCGGGACCAGGGGGTCCTATGGCTACACCTTC.

V gene TRBV2 combines with J gene TRBJ2-7; possible D gene TRBD1, 8 bases. There are 12 residues in the CDR3. V was pared by 9 bases and J by 3 bases, with 12 bases between. CDR1 is SNHLY and CDR2 is FYNNEI in the germline V gene. Here the CDR3 reads CARTGEGYEQYF. CDR3 nucleotide sequence: TGTGCCAGGACAGGGGAGGGCTACGAGCAGTACTTC.

In its sample, this clonotype was seen a few times. The chain is built from TRBV15 and TRBJ2-1; D remains ambiguous. This CDR3 has 11 residues. V was trimmed by 8 bases and J by 3 bases, leaving 5 bases between them. CDR1 is LNHNV and CDR2 is YYDKDF in the germline V gene (reference sequence). CDR3: CATAGYNEQFF. The CDR3 nucleotides read TGTGCCACCGCCGGCTACAATGAGCAGTTCTTC.

This clonotype turned up a few times. The rearrangement joins TRBV28 to TRBJ2-7; tentatively, D is TRBD1 (7 bases). The CDR3 spans 15 residues. Germline loops: CDR1 MDHEN, CDR2 SYDVKM. The V and J ends lost 2 bases and 4 bases respectively, with 15 bases between them. CDR3 DNA sequence: TGTGCCAGCAGTTTAGCAGGGGGGTCTCTATACGAGCAGTACTTC. This gives the protein CASSLAGGSLYEQYF. The full variable domain, with the rest looked up from reference TRBV28 and TRBJ2-7, is DVKVTQSSRYLVKRTGEKVFLECVQDMDHENMFWYRQDPGLGLRLIYFSYDVKMKEKGDIPEGYSVSREKKERFSLILESASTNQTSMYLCASSLAGGSLYEQYFGPGTRLTVT.

The J gene is TRBJ2-7, the V gene TRBV27; D unclear. CDR1 is MNHEY and CDR2 is SMNVEV in the germline V gene (reference sequence). The V end was cut by 4 bases, the J end by 2 bases, with 9 bases between. There are 13 residues in the CDR3. For the CDR3, the DNA is TGTGCCAGCAGTTCAGCATCCACCTACGAGCAGTACTTC. Translating gives CASSSASTYEQYF.

This clonotype was found a few times. The chain combines TRBV4-1 with TRBJ1-1; D not certain. The V and J ends lost 3 bases and 3 bases respectively, with 8 bases between them. The CDR3 is 13 residues long. The germline gives CDR1 MGHRA, CDR2 YSYEKL. CDR3 sequence (DNA): TGCGCCAGCAGCCACATGAGAGACACTGAAGCTTTCTTT. As protein: CASSHMRDTEAFF.

This clonotype was counted only a few times. CDR3 protein: CASSRSSASGNRAEQFF. The CDR3 DNA sequence: TGTGCCAGCAGCCGGTCGTCGGCTAGCGGAAATAGGGCTGAGCAGTTCTTC. This chain joins TRBV7-6 and TRBJ2-1; 7 bases agree with TRBD2. The CDR3 length is 17 residues. Germline CDR1 is SGHVS and CDR2 is FNYEAQ. With 5 bases clipped from V and 9 bases from J, the junction kept 19 bases outside the gene matches. Full variable domain (rest looked up from reference TRBV7-6 and TRBJ2-1): GAGVSQSPRYKVTKRGQDVALRCDPISGHVSLYWYRQALGQGPEFLTYFNYEAQQDKSGLPNDRFSAERPEGSISTLTIQRTEQRDSAMYRCASSRSSASGNRAEQFFGPGTRLTVL.

The chain couples TRBV5-6 to TRBJ2-1, with 8 bases aligning to TRBD2. With V trimmed by 4 bases and J by 4 bases, 4 bases remained unmatched. This CDR3 region has 14 residues. Germline V CDR1 and CDR2: SGHDT, YYEEEE. CDR3: CASSAAGEYNEQFF. DNA for the CDR3: TGTGCCAGCAGCGCAGCGGGAGAATACAATGAGCAGTTCTTC.

The table lists this clonotype with a few counts. The V call is TRBV3-1, the J call TRBJ1-2; no reliable D call. Germline V CDR1 and CDR2: LGHDT, YNNKEL (reference sequence). With 3 bases removed from V and 5 bases from J, the gap between germline ends came to 10 bases. The CDR3 consists of 13 residues. The CDR3 sequence: CASSHRHSYGYTF. The CDR3 region has the DNA TGTGCCAGCAGCCATCGGCACAGTTATGGCTACACCTTC.

There are a few counts of this clonotype. The chain combines TRBV6-1 with TRBJ1-1, with a weak D call TRBD1 (5 bases). Germline-derived CDR1 and CDR2 are MNHNS and SASEGT. The germline V and J ends were trimmed by 2 bases and 0 bases, with 13 bases remaining between them. CDR3 length: 16 residues. The CDR3 spells CASSEKGRNMNTEAFF. CDR3 coding DNA: TGTGCCAGCAGTGAAAAGGGGAGGAACATGAACACTGAAGCTTTCTTT.

The V and J genes are TRBV7-2 and TRBJ1-4; D uncertain. This CDR3 has 13 residues. Trimming shortened V by 1 base and J by 9 bases, and 9 bases separated the two germline ends. Germline V lookup: CDR1 SGHTA, CDR2 FQGNSA. The CDR3 sequence is CASSLETVQKLFF. As DNA, the CDR3 is TGTGCCAGCAGCTTAGAAACAGTACAAAAACTGTTTTTT.

As concerns this clonotype: A read error is possible here, since a much larger clone lies one base away. The chain combines TRBV7-6 with TRBJ2-1; D unclear. The germline V gene encodes CDR1 SGHVS and CDR2 FNYEAQ. This CDR3 has 13 amino acids. V was clipped by 2 bases and J by 5 bases, with 7 bases between them. This chain's CDR3 is CASSLTSHNEQFF. CDR3 nucleotide sequence: TGTGCCAGCAGCTTAACTTCCCACAATGAGCAGTTCTTC.

The chain is built from TRBV5-1 and TRBJ2-1, with D possibly matching TRBD1 (8 bases). Trimming took 7 bases from V and 8 from J, leaving 28 bases between them. This CDR3 contains 17 residues. Per germline, CDR1 SGHRS and CDR2 YFSETQ. CDR3 sequence reads: CASGKDRGGGVGDEQFF. Here the CDR3 DNA reads TGCGCCAGCGGTAAAGACAGGGGAGGGGGGGTCGGCGATGAGCAGTTCTTC.

This clonotype has ten or more counts. The genes are TRBV12-3 or TRBV12-4 and TRBJ2-1; D gene ambiguous. This CDR3 comprises 15 residues. V lost 3 bases, J lost 5 bases, and 14 bases lay in between. In DNA form, the CDR3 reads TGTGCCAGCAGTTTTTGGACCAACCCAGACAATGAGCAGTTCTTC. Translated: CASSFWTNPDNEQFF.

The chain links TRBV18 to TRBJ1-1; TRBD1 is a possible D gene (5 bases). The CDR3 sequence is 14 residues long. With 3 bases removed from V and 0 bases from J, the gap between germline ends came to 8 bases. Germline V gene data show CDR1 as KGHSH and CDR2 as LQKENI. The CDR3 sequence: CASSPRTMNTEAFF. The CDR3 coding sequence is TGTGCCAGCTCACCCAGGACAATGAACACTGAAGCTTTCTTT. The complete variable domain, with remaining parts taken from reference TRBV18 and TRBJ1-1, reads NAGVMQNPRHLVRRRGQEARLRCSPMKGHSHVYWYRQLPEEGLKFMVYLQKENIIDESGMPKERFSAEFPKEGPSILRIQQVVRGDSAAYFCASSPRTMNTEAFFGQGTRLTVV.

Regarding this clonotype: A read error may produce the germline difference seen at one junction end. V and J are TRBV7-9 and TRBJ2-1, with 8 bases fitting TRBD2. The CDR3 consists of 12 residues. Per the germline V gene, CDR1 is SEHNR and CDR2 is FQNEAQ (reference sequence). The CDR3 here is CASSLWGQTSVF. The CDR3 DNA follows: TGTGCCAGCAGCTTATGGGGGCAGACTAGCGTCTTC.

The genes are TRBV27 and TRBJ2-7, with D possibly matching TRBD1 (6 bases). This CDR3 spans 14 amino acids. V was pared by 5 bases and J by 4 bases, with 15 bases between. Germline CDR1 reads MNHEY; CDR2 reads SMNVEV (reference sequence). CDR3 amino acids: CASSLTRTVYEQYF. DNA of the CDR3: TGTGCCAGCAGTCTGACCCGGACAGTATACGAGCAGTACTTC.

The chain carries TRBV7-6 and TRBJ1-1; D ambiguous. The CDR3 consists of 14 residues. V was clipped by 5 bases and J by 2 bases, with 12 bases between them. In germline, CDR1 is SGHVS, CDR2 FNYEAQ. CDR3 nucleotides: TGTGCCAGCAGCCCCCTGGGCGCTAACACTGAAGCTTTCTTT. Its protein product is CASSPLGANTEAFF.

This clonotype was counted only a few times. The V gene is TRBV20-1, the J gene TRBJ2-2; 9 bases are shared with TRBD1. V gave up 5 bases and J gave up 7 bases; unmatched junction bases: 11. Per the germline V gene, CDR1 is DFQATT and CDR2 is SNEGSKA (reference sequence). The CDR3 is 15 amino acids. The CDR3 DNA is TGCAGTGCTGCTCCGGGGACAGGGTTTAGCGGGGAGCTGTTTTTT. It encodes CSAAPGTGFSGELFF.

Details on this clonotype: A read error may account for a junction end that differs from germline. V gene TRBV7-2 combines with J gene TRBJ2-7; D remains unclear. There are 11 residues in the CDR3. The germline gives CDR1 SGHTA, CDR2 FQGNSA. CDR3 in DNA: TGTGCCAGCAGCGCCTCCCACGAGCAGTACTTC. This codes for CASSASHEQYF.

This chain joins TRBV11-2 and TRBJ1-4; D may be TRBD1 (5 bases). This CDR3 has 12 residues. Trimming removed 1 base from V and 11 bases from J, with 8 bases in between. Germline values: CDR1 SGHAT, CDR2 FQNNGV. DNA for the CDR3: TGTGCCAGCAGCTTAGGGACAAAGAAACTGTTTTTT. Amino acids: CASSLGTKKLFF.

This clonotype has a handful of counts. This rearrangement joins TRBV6-5 to TRBJ2-2, with TRBD2 as a possible D gene (5 bases). V lost 4 bases, J lost 3 bases, and 9 bases lay in between. Germline V lookup: CDR1 MNHEY, CDR2 SVGAGI. CDR3 length: 14 amino acids. The CDR3 coding sequence is TGTGCCAGCAGTTCGGACTTAGACACCGGGGAGCTGTTTTTT. This translates into CASSSDLDTGELFF.

This clonotype came up a few times. The rearrangement uses TRBV6-6 and TRBJ2-3; TRBD2 is a possible D gene (7 bases). The CDR3 spans 16 residues. The V and J ends lost 6 bases and 3 bases respectively, with 19 bases between them. Germline assignment: CDR1 MNHNY and CDR2 SVGAGI (reference sequence). CDR3 coding DNA: TGTGCCAGCAGGAAAAGGGGGGGGCTATGGACAGATACGCAGTATTTT. Amino acid sequence: CASRKRGGLWTDTQYF.

This clonotype has a handful of counts. The V gene is TRBV11-2, the J gene TRBJ2-7; 7 nucleotides align to TRBD1. With V trimmed by 2 bases and J by 5 bases, 9 bases remained unmatched. Germline V lookup: CDR1 SGHAT, CDR2 FQNNGV. The length of the CDR3 is 15 residues. This CDR3 is CASSLFLTGRHEQYF. The CDR3 DNA reads as TGTGCCAGCAGCTTATTCCTGACAGGGCGCCACGAGCAGTACTTC.

The V and J genes are TRBV11-2 and TRBJ2-1; 8 nucleotides line up with TRBD1. V lost 1 base and J lost 9; bases outside the gene matches: 2. The germline CDR1 and CDR2 sequences are SGHAT and FQNNGV. The CDR3 sequence is 13 residues long. CDR3 nucleotides: TGTGCCAGCAGCTTAGTACAGGGGGGTGAGCAGTTCTTC. Residues: CASSLVQGGEQFF.

This clonotype was detected many times. J is TRBJ2-1 and V is TRBV27; the D gene is possibly TRBD2 (5 bases). This CDR3 is 15 amino acids long. Per germline, CDR1 MNHEY and CDR2 SMNVEV (reference sequence). Trimming stripped 4 bases from V and 0 bases from J, with 10 bases between. The CDR3 sequence: CASSSGTSSYNEQFF. In DNA form, the CDR3 reads TGTGCCAGCAGTTCCGGAACTAGCTCCTACAATGAGCAGTTCTTC.

This rearrangement joins TRBV11-2 to TRBJ2-2, with D tentatively TRBD1 (5 bases). Trimming took off 0 bases at V and 5 bases at J, with 7 bases between the two ends. Looked up from germline, CDR1 is SGHAT and CDR2 is FQNNGV. This CDR3 has 14 residues. DNA for the CDR3: TGTGCCAGCAGCTTAGAATCAGGGACCGGGGAGCTGTTTTTT. Protein product: CASSLESGTGELFF.

This chain uses TRBV12-3 or TRBV12-4 with TRBJ1-1, with no clear D. The CDR3 runs to 14 residues. V lost 6 bases, J lost 1 base, and 12 bases lay in between. CDR3: CASRGNGQNTEAFF. As DNA, the CDR3 is TGTGCCAGCAGGGGGAATGGGCAGAACACTGAAGCTTTCTTT.

The chain carries TRBV5-5 and TRBJ2-1; TRBD2 agrees at 9 bases. The CDR3 is 16 amino acids. The trim removed 6 bases at V and 8 bases at J, leaving 15 bases unmatched. Germline CDR1 SGHKS, CDR2 YYEKEE (reference sequence). The CDR3 loop reads CASTSQVSSGVDEQFF. In DNA form, the CDR3 reads TGTGCCAGCACCTCTCAGGTTTCTAGCGGGGTGGATGAGCAGTTCTTC. The full variable domain, in which reference TRBV5-5 and TRBJ2-1 provide the parts outside the CDR3, is DAGVTQSPTHLIKTRGQQVTLRCSPISGHKSVSWYQQVLGQGPQFIFQYYEKEERGRGNFPDRFSARQFPNYSSELNVNALLLGDSALYLCASTSQVSSGVDEQFFGPGTRLTVL.

The CDR3 sequence: CASSRLAAGYTGELFF. Here the CDR3 DNA reads TGTGCCAGCAGCCGCCTGGCGGCGGGCTACACCGGGGAGCTGTTTTTT. The gene calls are TRBV11-2 and TRBJ2-2; perhaps TRBD2 as D (5 bases). This CDR3 has 16 amino acids. The germline gives CDR1 SGHAT, CDR2 FQNNGV. V lost 5 bases and J lost 3, with 16 bases in between.

This clonotype was recorded at least ten times. The V call is TRBV7-2, the J call TRBJ1-5, with D uncertain. Per germline, CDR1 SGHTA and CDR2 FQGNSA. V shed 1 base and J shed 7 bases, with 14 bases lying between them. The CDR3 covers 15 residues. The CDR3 region is CASSLDLGGSQPQHF. The CDR3 DNA reads as TGTGCCAGCAGCTTAGATTTGGGAGGATCACAGCCCCAGCATTTT.

This clonotype was counted a few times. The chain links TRBV2 to TRBJ2-7; TRBD2 matches at 9 bases. J was trimmed by 0 bases and V by 5 bases; bases with no gene match: 5. This CDR3 contains 15 residues. The V gene's germline CDR1 is SNHLY and CDR2 FYNNEI. CDR3 region: CASSPLAGTSYEQYF. The CDR3 DNA is TGTGCCAGCAGTCCCCTAGCGGGGACCTCCTACGAGCAGTACTTC.